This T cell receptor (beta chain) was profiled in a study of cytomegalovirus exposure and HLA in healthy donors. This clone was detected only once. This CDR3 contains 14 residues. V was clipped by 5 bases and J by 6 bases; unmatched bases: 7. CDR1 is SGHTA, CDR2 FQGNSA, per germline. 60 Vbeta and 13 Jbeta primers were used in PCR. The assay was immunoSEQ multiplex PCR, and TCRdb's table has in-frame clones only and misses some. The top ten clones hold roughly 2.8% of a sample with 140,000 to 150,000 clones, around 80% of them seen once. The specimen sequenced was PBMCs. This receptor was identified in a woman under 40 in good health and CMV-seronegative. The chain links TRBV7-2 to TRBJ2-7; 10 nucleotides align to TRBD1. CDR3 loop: CASSRGTGVSEQYF. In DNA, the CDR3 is TGTGCCAGCAGCCGTGGGACAGGGGTCTCCGAGCAGTACTTC.